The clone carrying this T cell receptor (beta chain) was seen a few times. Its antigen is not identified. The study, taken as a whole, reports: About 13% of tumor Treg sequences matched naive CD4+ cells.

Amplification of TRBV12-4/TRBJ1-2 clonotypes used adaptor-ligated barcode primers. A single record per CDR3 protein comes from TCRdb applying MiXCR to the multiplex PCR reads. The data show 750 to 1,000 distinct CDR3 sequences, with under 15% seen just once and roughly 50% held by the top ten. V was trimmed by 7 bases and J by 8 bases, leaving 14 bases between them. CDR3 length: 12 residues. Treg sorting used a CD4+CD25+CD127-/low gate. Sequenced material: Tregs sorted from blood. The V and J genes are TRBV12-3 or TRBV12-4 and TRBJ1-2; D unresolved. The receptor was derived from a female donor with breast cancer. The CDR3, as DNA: TGTGCCAGCACCCTTGGGAGCTTGGGCTACACCTTC. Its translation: CASTLGSLGYTF.